The clone carrying this TCR beta chain was seen many times. These data originate in a study of T cells in Graves' hyperthyroidism and ophthalmopathy. RNA transcripts gave rise to amplified TCR beta CDR3 regions. The study used the HTBI primer set for a first-round RT-PCR of the TCR CDR3. TCRdb independently ran MiXCR on the multiplex PCR reads; one entry per CDR3 protein. The sample has around 520,000 distinct CDR3 sequences; 14% are singletons. V was trimmed by 4 bases and J by 7 bases, leaving 11 bases between them. The CDR3 has 12 amino acids. Germline-derived CDR1 and CDR2 are SGHDT and YYEEEE. A patient was excluded if there was uncontrolled infection, other autoimmune disease, pregnancy or lactation.

The chain combines TRBV5-6 with TRBJ1-2; D is uncertain. The sample consisted of blood. This sequence was found in a woman between 40 and 50 years old with Graves' hyperthyroidism. The CDR3 DNA sequence: TGTGCCAGCAGCGGGGTTGACGCTGGCTACACCTTC. It codes for CASSGVDAGYTF.